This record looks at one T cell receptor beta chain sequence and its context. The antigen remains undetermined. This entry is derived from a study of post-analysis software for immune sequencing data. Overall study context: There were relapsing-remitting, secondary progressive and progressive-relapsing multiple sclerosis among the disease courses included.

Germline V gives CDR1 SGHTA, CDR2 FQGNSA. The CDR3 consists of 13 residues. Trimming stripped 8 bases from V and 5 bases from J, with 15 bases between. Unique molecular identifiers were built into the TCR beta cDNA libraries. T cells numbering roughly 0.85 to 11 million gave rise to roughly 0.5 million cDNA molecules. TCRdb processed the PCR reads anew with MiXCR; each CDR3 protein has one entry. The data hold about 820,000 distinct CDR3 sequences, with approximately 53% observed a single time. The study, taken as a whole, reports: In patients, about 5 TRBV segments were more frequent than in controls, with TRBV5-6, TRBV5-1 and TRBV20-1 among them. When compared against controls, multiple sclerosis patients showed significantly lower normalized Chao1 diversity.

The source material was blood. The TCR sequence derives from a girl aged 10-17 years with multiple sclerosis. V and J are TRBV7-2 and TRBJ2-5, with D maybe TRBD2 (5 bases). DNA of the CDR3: TGTGCCAGCGTCGGACTCCCTGGGGAGACCCAGTACTTC. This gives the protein CASVGLPGETQYF.